These 4 T cell receptor beta chains originate from one sample sequenced in a study of control samples from healthy donors and cancer patients. Sequencing was performed with immunoSEQ multiplex PCR; in TCRdb, only in-frame clones are kept and a portion is missing. The data hold 90,000 to 150,000 clones, with approximately 90% observed a single time. Sequences were obtained from blood. Source of these receptors: a woman in her late teens or twenties in good health.

The V and J genes are TRBV7-8 and TRBJ2-7; D possibly corresponds to TRBD1 (6 bases). Germline CDR1 reads SGHVS; CDR2 reads FQNEAQ. CDR3 size: 17 residues. Trimming took off 5 bases at V and 3 bases at J, with 23 bases between the two ends. The CDR3 region has the DNA TGTGCCAGCAGCCCAAATAGGGGGAACGAAAAAAGCTACGAGCAGTACTTC. This gives the protein CASSPNRGNEKSYEQYF.

The V gene is TRBV24-1, the J gene TRBJ1-1; D is undetermined. The CDR3 is 16 amino acids. V was shortened by 4 bases and J by 3 bases, with 17 bases between the two germline ends. Looked up from germline, CDR1 is KGHDR and CDR2 is SFDVKD. CDR3 residues: CATSEGGIQRDTEAFF. CDR3 DNA: TGTGCCACCAGTGAGGGCGGGATCCAGAGGGACACTGAAGCTTTCTTT.

This clone has only a few counts. The rearrangement uses TRBV7-6 and TRBJ1-5, with TRBD1 matching 9 bases. CDR1 is SGHVS and CDR2 is FNYEAQ in the germline V gene. The CDR3 spans 18 residues. With V trimmed by 6 bases and J by 0 bases, 12 bases remained unmatched. The CDR3, as DNA: TGTGCCAGCAGACGTCCGGGACAGGGCCCATATAGCAATCAGCCCCAGCATTTT. This translates into CASRRPGQGPYSNQPQHF.

The J gene is TRBJ2-7, the V gene TRBV28; D call uncertain. This CDR3 contains 15 residues. V lost 2 bases and J lost 3, with 14 bases in between. Per germline, CDR1 MDHEN and CDR2 SYDVKM. CDR3 sequence reads: CASSLRPPNGYEQYF. CDR3 nucleotide sequence: TGTGCCAGCAGTTTACGGCCGCCCAATGGCTACGAGCAGTACTTC.